This TCR beta chain derives from a study of T cell responses to AZD1222 COVID-19 vaccine. Study findings and constraints: Once two AZD1222 doses were given, Spike-specific TCR breadth and depth went up. Nearly half of spike-specific TCRs reportedly target unmutated variant regions. Possibly, clonal diversity was underestimated; donors were largely white British and included more females.

For this clone: Its antigen remains unknown.

Sequencing used immunoSEQ multiplex PCR; TCRdb keeps in-frame clones, though not all of them. This table has roughly 140,000 clones, roughly 88% appearing once. The CDR3 spans 15 residues. CDR1 LNHDA and CDR2 SQIVND come from the germline V gene (reference sequence). The V end lost 0 bases, the J end lost 7 bases, and 10 bases lay between the germline ends. The material was peripheral blood, obtained on day 0 of MenACWY control vaccination. V and J are TRBV19 and TRBJ1-6, with D perhaps TRBD1 (6 bases). This sequence originates from an adult in good health. The CDR3 loop is CASSIDTGLNSPLHF. CDR3 nucleotides: TGTGCCAGTAGTATAGACACAGGGCTGAATTCACCCCTCCACTTT. Looking up the rest from reference TRBV19 and TRBJ1-6 gives the full variable domain: DGGITQSPKYLFRKEGQNVTLSCEQNLNHDAMYWYRQDPGQGLRLIYYSQIVNDFQKGDIAEGYSVSREKKESFPLTVTSAQKNPTAFYLCASSIDTGLNSPLHFGNGTRLTVT.